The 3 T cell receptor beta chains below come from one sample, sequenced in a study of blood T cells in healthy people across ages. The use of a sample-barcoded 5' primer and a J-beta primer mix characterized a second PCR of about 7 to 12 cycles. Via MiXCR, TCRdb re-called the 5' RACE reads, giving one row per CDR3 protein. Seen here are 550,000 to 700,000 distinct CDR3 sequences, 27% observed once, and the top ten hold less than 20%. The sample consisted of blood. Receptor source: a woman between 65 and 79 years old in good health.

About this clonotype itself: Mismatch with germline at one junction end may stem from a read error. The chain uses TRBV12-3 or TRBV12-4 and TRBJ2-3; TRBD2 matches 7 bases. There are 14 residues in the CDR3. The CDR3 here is CASSFKRGADAQYF. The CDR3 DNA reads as TGTGCCAGCAGTTTTAAGCGGGGAGCAGATGCGCAGTATTTT.

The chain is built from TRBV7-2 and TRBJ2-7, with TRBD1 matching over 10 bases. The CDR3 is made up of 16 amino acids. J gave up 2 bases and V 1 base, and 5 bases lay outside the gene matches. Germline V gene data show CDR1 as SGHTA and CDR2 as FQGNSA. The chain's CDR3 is CASSLEGTGDPYEQYF. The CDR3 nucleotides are TGTGCCAGCAGCTTAGAGGGGACAGGGGATCCCTACGAGCAGTACTTC.

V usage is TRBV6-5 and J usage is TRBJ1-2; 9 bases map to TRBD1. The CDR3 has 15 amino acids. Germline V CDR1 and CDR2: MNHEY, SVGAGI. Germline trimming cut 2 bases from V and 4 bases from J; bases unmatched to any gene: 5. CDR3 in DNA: TGTGCCAGCAGTTACCCACAGGGGGCTGGCTATGGCTACACCTTC. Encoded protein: CASSYPQGAGYGYTF.